Listed below are T cell receptor beta chains from one sample, sequenced in a study of Ad26.COV2.S vaccination and SARS-CoV-2 variants. The method was immunoSEQ multiplex PCR; TCRdb's version includes in-frame clones alone and lacks a portion of them. Among hundreds of thousands of clones, around 89% were seen once, and the ten largest hold around 5.3%. Sample: peripheral blood, taken in a trial of Ad26.COV2.S vaccine versus placebo. These receptors came from a person between 18 and 59 years old who received the Ad26.COV2.S COVID-19 vaccine or a placebo. The CDR3 runs from the conserved cysteine through the conserved F or W. A D gene is named only where the DNA matches it firmly. Size is stated for part of the rows, as once, few or many counts, or as a class when the clone is expanded.

length	J	D	size	V	CDR3	DNA
12	TRBJ2-1	TRBD2	.	TRBV5-4	CASSGLAGPQFF	TGTGCCAGCAGCGGGCTAGCGGGGCCGCAGTTCTTC
14	TRBJ1-2	.	.	TRBV6-5	CASSLRWRDYGYTF	TGTGCCAGCAGCCTTAGGTGGAGGGACTATGGCTACACCTTC
15	TRBJ2-2	.	.	TRBV6-5	CASSYSAGATGELFF	TGTGCCAGCAGTTACTCGGCCGGGGCGACCGGGGAGCTGTTTTTT
15	TRBJ1-1	.	.	TRBV29-1	CSATPRRPGNTEAFF	TGCAGCGCTACACCCCGCCGGCCCGGGAACACTGAAGCTTTCTTT
14	TRBJ2-5	TRBD1	.	TRBV6-1	CASSEGQGAETQYF	TGTGCCAGCAGTGAGGGACAGGGGGCGGAGACCCAGTACTTC
15	TRBJ2-7	TRBD2	.	TRBV19	CASSPGGGGSYEQYF	TGTGCCAGTAGTCCCGGGGGTGGCGGGAGTTACGAGCAGTACTTC
14	TRBJ2-7	TRBD1	.	TRBV6-5	CASSPKTGAYEQYF	TGTGCCAGCAGTCCTAAGACAGGGGCCTACGAGCAGTACTTC
14	TRBJ2-3	.	once	TRBV11-2	CASSRNTIADTQYF	TGTGCCAGCAGCCGGAACACAATAGCAGATACGCAGTATTTT
12	TRBJ1-1	.	.	TRBV29-1	CSVAPVGVEAFF	TGCAGCGTTGCACCTGTGGGCGTTGAAGCTTTCTTT
15	TRBJ2-7	TRBD1	.	TRBV6-5	CASSYSQGAQYEQYF	TGTGCCAGCAGTTACTCCCAGGGGGCCCAGTACGAGCAGTACTTC
13	TRBJ2-7	TRBD2	.	TRBV20-1	CSASPSGSHEQYF	TGCAGTGCTAGTCCTAGCGGGAGCCACGAGCAGTACTTC
13	TRBJ2-5	TRBD1	.	TRBV12-5	CASGTGGGETQYF	TGTGCTAGTGGGACAGGGGGCGGGGAGACCCAGTACTTC
19	TRBJ2-3	TRBD2	.	TRBV4-2	CASSQVLAGLRQRTDTQYF	TGTGCCAGCAGCCAGGTACTAGCGGGGCTAAGACAACGCACAGATACGCAGTATTTT
13	TRBJ1-5	.	once	TRBV6-1	CASSEISNQPQHF	TGTGCCAGCAGTGAGATTAGCAATCAGCCCCAGCATTTT
15	TRBJ1-1	TRBD1	once	TRBV15	CATSRVGTGGTEAFF	TGTGCCACCAGCAGAGTTGGGACAGGGGGCACTGAAGCTTTCTTT
15	TRBJ2-7	TRBD1	.	TRBV29-1	CSVETIGQGVYEQYF	TGCAGCGTTGAAACAATAGGACAGGGCGTCTACGAGCAGTACTTC
14	TRBJ1-1	.	.	TRBV3-1/TRBV3-2	CASSHAGSFTEAFF	TGTGCCAGCAGCCATGCCGGGAGCTTCACTGAAGCTTTCTTT
17	TRBJ1-4	TRBD1	.	TRBV9	CASSQRSGGATNEKLFF	TGTGCCAGCAGCCAGCGGTCAGGGGGTGCAACTAATGAAAAACTGTTTTTT
16	TRBJ1-1	.	once	TRBV6-5	CASSYAYRIPITEAFF	TGTGCCAGCAGTTACGCGTACAGGATACCAATTACTGAAGCTTTCTTT
13	TRBJ2-7	.	.	TRBV28	CASSPPWSDEQYF	TGTGCCAGCAGTCCCCCATGGAGCGACGAGCAGTACTTC
15	TRBJ1-1	TRBD1	.	TRBV5-4	CASRLAGTGNTEAFF	TGTGCCAGCAGACTTGCCGGGACAGGGAACACTGAAGCTTTCTTT
14	TRBJ2-1	.	once	TRBV19	CASGTPYSYNEQFF	TGTGCCAGCGGGACTCCGTATTCCTACAATGAGCAGTTCTTC
12	TRBJ2-3	.	.	TRBV6-2/TRBV6-3	CASSSGSDTQYF	TGTGCCAGCAGTTCTGGCTCAGATACGCAGTATTTT